The sequence of this TCR beta chain was determined in a study of blood T cells in healthy people across ages. Comments on this clonotype: As yet, its antigen is unknown.

Notes on the study in general: Higher diversity and more naive CD4+ cells were features of long-lived donors, compared to aged donors.

Through a sample-barcoded 5' primer and a J-beta primer mix, a second PCR was run for roughly 7 to 11 cycles. Each CDR3 protein gets one entry after TCRdb re-called the 5' RACE reads with MiXCR. The table lists about 1.6 million distinct CDR3 sequences, roughly 32% of them singletons. Per the germline V gene, CDR1 is SGHRS and CDR2 is YFSETQ. This CDR3 region has 15 residues. V shed 4 bases, J shed 15 bases, and the junction held 15 bases outside the gene matches. Per individual sample, total RNA of at least 6 micrograms was extracted. The clonotype was recovered from a woman aged 25 to 45 in good health. This chain joins TRBV5-1 and TRBJ2-1; 11 bases line up with TRBD2. Sequencing used blood. CDR3 bases: TGCGCCAGCAGCCAGGGACTAGCGGAGGGGGTTAAGCGGTTCTTC. It translates to CASSQGLAEGVKRFF.